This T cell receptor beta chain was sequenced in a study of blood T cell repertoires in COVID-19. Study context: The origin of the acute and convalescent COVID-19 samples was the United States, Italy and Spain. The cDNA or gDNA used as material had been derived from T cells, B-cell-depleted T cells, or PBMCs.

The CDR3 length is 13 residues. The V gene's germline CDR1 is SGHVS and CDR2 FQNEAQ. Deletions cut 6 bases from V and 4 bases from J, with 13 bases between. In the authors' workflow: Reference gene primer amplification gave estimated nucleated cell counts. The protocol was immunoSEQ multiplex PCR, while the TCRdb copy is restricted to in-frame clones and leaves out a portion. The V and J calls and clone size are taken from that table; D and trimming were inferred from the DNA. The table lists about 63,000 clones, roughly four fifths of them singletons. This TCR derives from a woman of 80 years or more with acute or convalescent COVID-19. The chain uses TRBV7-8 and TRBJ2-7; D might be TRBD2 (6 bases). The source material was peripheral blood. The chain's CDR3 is CASSVGSWYEQYF. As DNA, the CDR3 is TGTGCCAGCAGTGTCGGGAGTTGGTACGAGCAGTACTTC.